This TCR beta chain was captured by sequencing in a study of shared clonotypes between healthy human individuals. Sequenced by immunoSEQ multiplex PCR; TCRdb stores in-frame clones only, minus some. Of more than 1.2 million clones in the sample, approximately 98.5% were seen once. This receptor was taken from a man aged 30 to 39 in good health. Sequenced input: naive CD4+ T cells sorted from blood. The sample's subset: CD45RA+ positively selected.

The chain's CDR3 is CASSYTGGHTEAFF. CDR3 in DNA: TGTGCCAGCAGTTACACGGGGGGGCACACTGAAGCTTTCTTT. The V and J genes are TRBV6-5 and TRBJ1-1; the D gene is possibly TRBD1 (6 bases). V was trimmed by 2 bases and J by 3 bases, leaving 10 bases between them. The germline V gene has CDR1 MNHEY and CDR2 SVGAGI. This CDR3 comprises 14 residues.